This is a list of T cell receptor beta chains from one sample in a study of CD8+ T cells in alopecia areata. TCRdb's copy holds only in-frame clones and misses some; the assay was immunoSEQ multiplex PCR. The data hold 150,000 or so clones, with 87% observed a single time. The specimen was CD8+ T cells sorted from blood, collected at week 0. Receptors originate from a human donor with alopecia areata. CDR3s include the opening cysteine and the closing phenylalanine or tryptophan. The D gene is left open where the match is weak. Some rows mark clone size as missing; the rest say once, few, many or name a class of expanded clone.

TRBD1	TRBV27	NA	TRBJ1-2	TGTGCCAGCAGTTCCAGGACAGGGGGTCCCGGCTACACCTTC	CASSSRTGGPGYTF
TRBD1	TRBV27	NA	TRBJ1-1	TGTGCCAGCAGTTTAGCAGGGGGCACTGAAGCTTTCTTT	CASSLAGGTEAFF
NA	TRBV5-1	NA	TRBJ2-7	TGCGCCAGCAGCTTGTACTACGAGCAGTACTTC	CASSLYYEQYF
NA	TRBV7-3	once	TRBJ2-3	TGTGCCAGCAGCCCGACTGGGGGGAGTGGAGATACGCAGTATTTT	CASSPTGGSGDTQYF
TRBD2	TRBV7-9	NA	TRBJ2-1	TGTGCCAGCAGCTTACGGGAGGCGTCCTACAATGAGCAGTTCTTC	CASSLREASYNEQFF
NA	TRBV29-1	NA	TRBJ1-2	TGCAGCGTTACAGGAACAGGGACTCAGAACTATGGCTACACCTTC	CSVTGTGTQNYGYTF
NA	TRBV4-1	NA	TRBJ1-2	TGCGCCAGCAGCCAAGGGGTGATGGGGGGCTACACCTTC	CASSQGVMGGYTF
TRBD1	TRBV5-1	once	TRBJ1-1	TGCGCCAGCAGCTTGGGGACAGGGGTCACTGAAGCTTTCTTT	CASSLGTGVTEAFF
TRBD2	TRBV5-4	NA	TRBJ2-7	TGTGCCAGCAGCCGGATAAGCGGGGGGGAGTACGAGCAGTACTTC	CASSRISGGEYEQYF
TRBD1	TRBV9	NA	TRBJ1-1	TGTGCCAGCAGCGTACAGGGGGGTAGTGATGAAGCTTTCTTT	CASSVQGGSDEAFF
TRBD2	TRBV30	NA	TRBJ2-1	TGTGCCTGGAGTCCAAGGGATAGCGGGAGCTGGAATGAGCAGTTCTTC	CAWSPRDSGSWNEQFF
NA	TRBV7-8	NA	TRBJ2-7	TGTGCCAGCAGCTCGATGGCGGGGCCCTACGAGCAGTACTTC	CASSSMAGPYEQYF
NA	TRBV13	NA	TRBJ2-2	TGTGCCAGCAGCTTACCGACAGGCCGAACCGGGGAGCTGTTTTTT	CASSLPTGRTGELFF
NA	TRBV11-2	NA	TRBJ2-3	TGTGCCACCCAGGGGATCCCCTACACAGATACGCAGTATTTT	CATQGIPYTDTQYF
NA	TRBV25-1	NA	TRBJ2-1	TGTGCCAGCAGTATCGACAGTTACAATGAGCAGTTCTTC	CASSIDSYNEQFF
NA	TRBV27	NA	TRBJ1-5	TGTGCCAGCAGTTCAGGAGGCGGTCAGCCCCAGCATTTT	CASSSGGGQPQHF
TRBD1	TRBV6-1	NA	TRBJ2-7	TGTGCCAGCAGTGAATGGGGACAGGGTAAGAGGGAGCAGTACTTC	CASSEWGQGKREQYF
TRBD1	TRBV28	NA	TRBJ2-7	TGTGCCACCCGCCGGACAGGGTTGTACGAGCAGTACTTC	CATRRTGLYEQYF
TRBD1	TRBV10-3	NA	TRBJ1-4	TGTGCCATCAGGGAAGAAGGGGGCGGTAATGAAAAACTGTTTTTT	CAIREEGGGNEKLFF
NA	TRBV27	NA	TRBJ2-1	TGTGCCAGCAGTCCCGTTCTAGGGTCGTTGGGGAATGAGCAGTTCTTC	CASSPVLGSLGNEQFF
TRBD1	TRBV5-6	once	TRBJ1-2	TGTGCCAGCAGCTTTGAGGACAGGGACAAAGGCTATGGCTACACCTTC	CASSFEDRDKGYGYTF
TRBD2	TRBV19	NA	TRBJ2-1	TGTGCCAGTCAACCCTTAGCGGGAGGGCCTGGGAATGAGCAGTTCTTC	CASQPLAGGPGNEQFF
TRBD2	TRBV6-5	NA	TRBJ2-2	TGTGCCAGCAGCCTTACTAGCGGAGTCACCGGGGAGCTGTTTTTT	CASSLTSGVTGELFF
TRBD1	TRBV27	NA	TRBJ2-2	TGTGCCAGCAGTCTCCTCCCGGGGACAGGGGGCACCGGGGAGCTGTTTTTT	CASSLLPGTGGTGELFF
NA	TRBV2	once	TRBJ1-1	TGTGCCAGCATCGAGATAGGCACTGAAGCTTTCTTT	CASIEIGTEAFF
NA	TRBV5-4	NA	TRBJ2-2	TGTGCCAGCAGCTCCTCACTAGTACAGTGGAACACCGGGGAGCTGTTTTTT	CASSSSLVQWNTGELFF
TRBD1	TRBV29-1	NA	TRBJ2-1	TGCGGACAGGGGGCATCCTACAATGAGCAGTTCTTC	CGQGASYNEQFF
TRBD2	TRBV4-1	NA	TRBJ2-7	TGCGCCAGCAGCCAAAAAGGTCTAGCGGCCTACGAGCAGTACTTC	CASSQKGLAAYEQYF
TRBD2	TRBV4-1	NA	TRBJ2-7	TGCGCCAGCGGGGGTGGAAGCGGGAGTATTAGCTACGAGCAGTACTTC	CASGGGSGSISYEQYF
TRBD2	TRBV6-5	NA	TRBJ2-7	TGTGCCAGCGGACTAGCGGGAGCCTACGAGCAGTACTTC	CASGLAGAYEQYF
TRBD1	TRBV2	NA	TRBJ1-1	TGTGCCAGGCTCACAGGGGGCACTGAAGCTTTCTTT	CARLTGGTEAFF
NA	TRBV21-1	NA	TRBJ2-3	TGTGCCAGCAGCAAAAATGGCCCACACGGCGGGAGGCCTACTAGCACAGATACGCAGTATTTT	CASSKNGPHGGRPTSTDTQYF
TRBD2	TRBV7-8	NA	TRBJ2-1	TGTGCCAGCAGCTTTGGGACTAGCGGGACTCGTGAGCAGTTCTTC	CASSFGTSGTREQFF
TRBD1	TRBV9	few	TRBJ2-7	TGTGCCAGCAGCGAGGGGACAGGGGACTACGAGCAGTACTTC	CASSEGTGDYEQYF
TRBD2	TRBV4-2	NA	TRBJ2-1	TGTGCCAGCAGCCAAGATGGGCCAAGAGCGGGAGGAAATGAGCAGTTCTTC	CASSQDGPRAGGNEQFF
NA	TRBV25-1	NA	TRBJ1-5	TGTGCCAGCAGTGAGGTGTTCAGTAATCAGCCCCAGCATTTT	CASSEVFSNQPQHF
NA	TRBV6-6	NA	TRBJ1-2	TGTGCCAGCGGAGGGGGGCTCCTAGACGATGGCTACACCTTC	CASGGGLLDDGYTF
NA	TRBV30	NA	TRBJ2-2	TGTGCCTGGAGTGTACTAGGGGGGAACACCGGGGAGCTGTTTTTT	CAWSVLGGNTGELFF
NA	TRBV11-2	NA	TRBJ2-3	TGTGCCAGCAGCTCAGCAGCTGATACGCAGTATTTT	CASSSAADTQYF
TRBD1	TRBV2	NA	TRBJ1-2	TGTGCCGGATACAACCGGGACAGGGGATCGGATGGCTACACCTTC	CAGYNRDRGSDGYTF
TRBD1	TRBV29-1	NA	TRBJ2-7	TGCAGCGCCGTATCCGGGACAGTCTCAAGCGGGCAGTACTTC	CSAVSGTVSSGQYF